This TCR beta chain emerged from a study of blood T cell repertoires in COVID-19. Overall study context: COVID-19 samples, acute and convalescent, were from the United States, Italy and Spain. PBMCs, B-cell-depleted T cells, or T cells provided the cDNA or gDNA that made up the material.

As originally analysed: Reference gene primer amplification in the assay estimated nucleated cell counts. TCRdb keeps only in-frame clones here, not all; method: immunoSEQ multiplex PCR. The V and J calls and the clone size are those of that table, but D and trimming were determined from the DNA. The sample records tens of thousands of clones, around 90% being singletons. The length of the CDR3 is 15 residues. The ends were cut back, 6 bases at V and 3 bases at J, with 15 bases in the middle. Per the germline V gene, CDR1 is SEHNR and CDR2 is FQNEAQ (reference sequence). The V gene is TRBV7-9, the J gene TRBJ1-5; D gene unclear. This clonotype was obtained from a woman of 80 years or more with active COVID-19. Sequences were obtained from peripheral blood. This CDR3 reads CASSSYVLDNQPQHF. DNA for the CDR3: TGTGCCAGCAGTTCCTATGTCCTTGACAATCAGCCCCAGCATTTT. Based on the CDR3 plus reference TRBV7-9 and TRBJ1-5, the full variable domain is DTGVSQNPRHKITKRGQNVTFRCDPISEHNRLYWYRQTLGQGPEFLTYFQNEAQLEKSRLLSDRFSAERPKGSFSTLEIQRTEQGDSAMYLCASSSYVLDNQPQHFGDGTRLSIL.